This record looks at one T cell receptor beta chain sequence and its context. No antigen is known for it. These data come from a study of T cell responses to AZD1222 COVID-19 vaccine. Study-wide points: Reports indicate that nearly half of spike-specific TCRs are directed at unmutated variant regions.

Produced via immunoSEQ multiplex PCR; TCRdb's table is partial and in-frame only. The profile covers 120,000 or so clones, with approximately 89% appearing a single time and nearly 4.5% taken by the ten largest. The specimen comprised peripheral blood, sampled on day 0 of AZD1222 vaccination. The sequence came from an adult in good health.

The CDR3 bases are TGTGCCAGCAGCAAAGGACAGTCTAACTATGGCTACACCTTC. Amino acid sequence: CASSKGQSNYGYTF. The chain couples TRBV7-6 to TRBJ1-2; a weak D match, TRBD1 (6 bases). V was clipped by 5 bases and J by 0 bases, with 10 bases between them. Germline-derived CDR1 and CDR2 are SGHVS and FNYEAQ. This CDR3 comprises 14 residues.